Presented here are 31 T cell receptor beta chains from one specimen sequenced in a study of shared clonotypes between healthy human individuals. The assay was immunoSEQ multiplex PCR, and TCRdb's table has in-frame clones only and misses some. The sample includes about 2.2 million clones, just over 90% of them seen just once. CD8 cells regarded as naive lacked CD45RO, were positively chosen for CCR7, and omitted terminally differentiated effector memory CD45RA+ cells. Sequenced input: naive CD8+ T cells from PBMCs. These receptors came from a young man in good health. Some clones in this sample may be carry-over from other donors' samples.

DNA for the CDR3: TGTGCCAGCAGCTTCGGCGCTGGGGCCAACGTCCTGACTTTC. Translating it yields CASSFGAGANVLTF. V is TRBV7-6 and J is TRBJ2-6; D unresolved. Germline V gene lookup returns CDR1 SGHVS and CDR2 FNYEAQ. CDR3 length equals 14 residues. With 3 bases removed from V and 2 bases from J, the gap between germline ends came to 5 bases.

The gene calls are TRBV4-1 and TRBJ1-1; possible D gene TRBD1, 6 bases. The CDR3 totals 16 residues. Germline V lookup: CDR1 MGHRA, CDR2 YSYEKL. The V end lost 1 base, the J end lost 8 bases, and 20 bases lay between the germline ends. DNA of the CDR3: TGCGCCAGCAGCCAAGCCCCGACAGGAGGCTACGGGGAAGCTTTCTTT. Its translation: CASSQAPTGGYGEAFF.

This clone was detected only once. The J gene is TRBJ2-5, the V gene TRBV9; 12 bases fit TRBD2. Germline trimming cut 4 bases from V and 2 bases from J; bases unmatched to any gene: 6. Germline CDR1 is SGDLS and CDR2 is YYNGEE. The CDR3 is made up of 16 amino acids. CDR3 coding DNA: TGTGCCAGCAGCACCGGACTAGCGGGAACACAAGAGACCCAGTACTTC. Its translation is CASSTGLAGTQETQYF.

CDR3 sequence reads: CASSLVLGNEQFF. The CDR3 nucleotides are TGTGCCAGCAGCTTGGTGCTGGGGAATGAGCAGTTCTTC. The chain combines TRBV5-5 with TRBJ2-1; no definite D call. Germline V CDR1 and CDR2: SGHKS, YYEKEE (reference sequence). CDR3 length: 13 amino acids. With 0 bases removed from V and 7 bases from J, the gap between germline ends came to 8 bases.

This clone was recorded at least ten times. The V call is TRBV11-2, the J call TRBJ2-1; D call uncertain. This CDR3 has 12 residues. Germline values: CDR1 SGHAT, CDR2 FQNNGV. Trimming removed 8 bases from V and 8 bases from J, with 13 bases in between. DNA for the CDR3: TGTGCCAGCCGGTTGGGTGCCGATGAGCAGTTCTTC. This sequence encodes CASRLGADEQFF. Together with reference TRBV11-2 and TRBJ2-1, the CDR3 gives the full variable domain: EAGVAQSPRYKIIEKRQSVAFWCNPISGHATLYWYQQILGQGPKLLIQFQNNGVVDDSQLPKDRFSAERLKGVDSTLKIQPAKLEDSAVYLCASRLGADEQFFGPGTRLTVL.

The V and J genes are TRBV28 and TRBJ1-5; no firm D call. V lost 3 bases and J 1 base, leaving 7 bases between the germline ends. This CDR3 is built from 14 residues. CDR1 and CDR2 from the germline V gene are MDHEN and SYDVKM. CDR3 residues: CASSFRMSNQPQHF. Here the CDR3 DNA reads TGTGCCAGCAGTTTCCGGATGAGCAATCAGCCCCAGCATTTT. Full variable domain (rest looked up from reference TRBV28 and TRBJ1-5): DVKVTQSSRYLVKRTGEKVFLECVQDMDHENMFWYRQDPGLGLRLIYFSYDVKMKEKGDIPEGYSVSREKKERFSLILESASTNQTSMYLCASSFRMSNQPQHFGDGTRLSIL.

The chain links TRBV9 to TRBJ2-7; D might be TRBD1 or TRBD2, each matching 5 bases. CDR3 length: 14 amino acids. The V gene's germline CDR1 is SGDLS and CDR2 YYNGEE. The ends were cut back, 4 bases at V and 3 bases at J, with 14 bases in the middle. The CDR3 DNA sequence: TGTGCCAGCAGCCCCTGGGACGCCGACTACGAGCAGTACTTC. Translating it yields CASSPWDADYEQYF. Full variable domain (rest looked up from reference TRBV9 and TRBJ2-7): DSGVTQTPKHLITATGQRVTLRCSPRSGDLSVYWYQQSLDQGLQFLIQYYNGEERAKGNILERFSAQQFPDLHSELNLSSLELGDSALYFCASSPWDADYEQYFGPGTRLTVT.

Regarding this clone: Additional DNA sequences in this sample encode the identical CDR3. The V and J genes are TRBV9 and TRBJ1-1; no definite D call. Trimming removed 0 bases from V and 1 base from J, with 4 bases in between. CDR3 length: 13 amino acids. The germline gives CDR1 SGDLS, CDR2 YYNGEE. CDR3 DNA: TGTGCCAGCAGCGTAGCCAGGAACACTGAAGCTTTCTTT. This sequence encodes CASSVARNTEAFF.

The genes are TRBV13 and TRBJ2-3; 8 bases are shared with TRBD1. After removal of 5 bases from V and 9 bases from J, the junction contained 7 bases not matched to a gene. There are 13 residues in the CDR3. Germline CDR1 PRHDT, CDR2 FYEKMQ (reference sequence). CDR3 protein: CASSLDRGVTQYF. The DNA for the CDR3 is TGTGCCAGCAGCCTCGACAGGGGAGTCACGCAGTATTTT.

This chain uses TRBV7-9 with TRBJ1-1; tentatively, D is TRBD1 (6 bases). V gave up 5 bases and J gave up 1 base, with 17 bases separating them. The CDR3 loop spans 16 amino acids. The germline CDR1 and CDR2 sequences are SEHNR and FQNEAQ (reference sequence). CDR3 DNA: TGTGCCAGCAGCAAAAGGTCCGGGACACAGAACACTGAAGCTTTCTTT. Protein product: CASSKRSGTQNTEAFF.

The chain employs TRBV10-3 and TRBJ1-1, with 7 bases fitting TRBD1. The CDR3 contains 14 residues. V lost 5 bases, J lost 0 bases, and 3 bases stayed unmatched. Germline-derived CDR1 and CDR2 are ENHRY and SYGVKD. The CDR3 nucleotides are TGTGCCATCAGTCCAGGACAGGTGAACACTGAAGCTTTCTTT. Its translation: CAISPGQVNTEAFF.

This chain connects TRBV2 to TRBJ1-1; a weak D match, TRBD1 (6 bases). The CDR3 runs 17 residues. Trimming took off 2 bases at V and 1 base at J, with 17 bases between the two ends. Germline V lookup: CDR1 SNHLY, CDR2 FYNNEI. The CDR3: CASSERLFGTQNTEAFF. Here the CDR3 DNA reads TGTGCCAGCAGTGAAAGGCTGTTCGGGACACAGAACACTGAAGCTTTCTTT.

The rearrangement links TRBV7-9 to TRBJ2-1; TRBD2 agrees at 10 bases. V gave up 4 bases and J gave up 7 bases; unmatched junction bases: 13. Germline CDR1 and CDR2: SEHNR and FQNEAQ (reference sequence). The CDR3 is made up of 17 amino acids. The DNA for the CDR3 is TGTGCCAGCAGCTCACTCATTGTAGCGGGAGGTATTAATGAGCAGTTCTTC. This translates into CASSSLIVAGGINEQFF.

The chain has TRBV6-1 and TRBJ2-5; unclear D gene. CDR1 and CDR2 (germline): MNHNS, SASEGT. The CDR3 has 13 amino acids. The germline V and J ends were trimmed by 2 bases and 5 bases, with 9 bases remaining between them. This CDR3 is CASSERGWETQYF. The CDR3 region has the DNA TGTGCCAGCAGTGAACGAGGATGGGAGACCCAGTACTTC.

The V call is TRBV28, the J call TRBJ1-2, with D possibly TRBD1 on 6 matching bases. Germline V gives CDR1 MDHEN, CDR2 SYDVKM. The CDR3 extends over 17 amino acids. V lost 2 bases to trimming and J lost 0 bases, with 16 bases between them. CDR3 residues: CASSLPRTETPNYGYTF. For the CDR3, the DNA is TGTGCCAGCAGTTTACCTAGGACAGAGACGCCTAACTATGGCTACACCTTC.

The genes are TRBV6-1 and TRBJ2-5; no definite D call. V shed 7 bases and J shed 5 bases, with 11 bases lying between them. The CDR3 has 12 residues. The V gene's germline CDR1 is MNHNS and CDR2 SASEGT. CDR3: CASTRDRETQYF. The CDR3 DNA is TGTGCCAGCACCAGAGACCGGGAGACCCAGTACTTC.

The V call is TRBV5-4, the J call TRBJ2-1; D remains ambiguous. The germline V gene has CDR1 SGHNT and CDR2 YYREEE (reference sequence). V gave up 4 bases and J gave up 6 bases, with 17 bases separating them. This CDR3 comprises 15 residues. This CDR3 reads CASSTTSGQFNEQFF. The CDR3 region has the DNA TGTGCCAGCAGCACCACCAGTGGGCAGTTCAATGAGCAGTTCTTC.

This clone was seen once. The V gene is TRBV28, the J gene TRBJ1-2; D ambiguous. V lost 5 bases to trimming and J lost 3 bases, with 13 bases between them. The germline CDR1 and CDR2 sequences are MDHEN and SYDVKM. CDR3 length: 14 residues. As DNA, the CDR3 is TGTGCCAGCAGTCGGACTGTCCCTTACTATGGCTACACCTTC. Residues: CASSRTVPYYGYTF.

The chain links TRBV28 to TRBJ1-5; 10 nucleotides line up with TRBD1. Germline-derived CDR1 and CDR2 are MDHEN and SYDVKM. This CDR3 contains 15 residues. The V segment lost 5 bases and the J segment 9 bases; nucleotides outside the gene matches: 10. CDR3 amino acids: CASSRDRGRTGPQHF. The CDR3, as DNA: TGTGCCAGCAGTAGGGACAGGGGACGCACAGGGCCCCAGCATTTT.

The chain carries TRBV27 and TRBJ2-7; 10 bases align to TRBD1. J lost 9 bases, V lost 8 bases, and 19 bases had no gene match. This CDR3 is built from 16 residues. CDR1 MNHEY and CDR2 SMNVEV come from the germline V gene (reference sequence). The CDR3, as DNA: TGTGCCAGCGGATCGACATCGACAGGGGGCGTATTCGGGCAGTACTTC. It is translated as CASGSTSTGGVFGQYF.

This clone was counted once. The V and J genes are TRBV5-1 and TRBJ2-6; 8 bases agree with TRBD1. V shed 1 base, J shed 4 bases, and the junction held 13 bases outside the gene matches. This CDR3 region has 19 residues. Germline assignment: CDR1 SGHRS and CDR2 YFSETQ. The DNA for the CDR3 is TGCGCCAGCAGCTTGACAGGGGGATTGGGACAGGTAGGGGCCAACGTCCTGACTTTC. This translates into CASSLTGGLGQVGANVLTF.

The gene calls are TRBV9 and TRBJ1-3; D not resolved. V was cut by 4 bases and J by 2 bases, with 16 bases left in between. Germline V gene data show CDR1 as SGDLS and CDR2 as YYNGEE. The CDR3 sequence is 16 residues long. DNA for the CDR3: TGTGCCAGCAGCCCTGGGGAGGTATTGGCTGGAAACACCATATATTTT. This gives the protein CASSPGEVLAGNTIYF.

In this sample, this clone turned up once. This CDR3 is CASSPRPTNEQFF. In nucleotides, the CDR3 is TGTGCCAGCAGCCCGCGACCAACGAACGAGCAGTTCTTC. V gene TRBV7-6 combines with J gene TRBJ2-1; D is uncertain. CDR3 size: 13 residues. Trimming shortened V by 5 bases and J by 10 bases, and 15 bases separated the two germline ends. The germline CDR1 and CDR2 sequences are SGHVS and FNYEAQ.

The gene calls are TRBV11-2 and TRBJ2-6, with D possibly being TRBD2 (5 bases). The germline CDR1 and CDR2 sequences are SGHAT and FQNNGV. CDR3 size: 17 residues. The V end lost 2 bases, the J end lost 1 base, and 12 bases lay between the germline ends. CDR3 bases: TGTGCCAGCAGCTTATTCGGGGTAGGGTCTGGGGCCAACGTCCTGACTTTC. Protein product: CASSLFGVGSGANVLTF.

This clone was picked up a small number of times. The V call is TRBV10-1, the J call TRBJ1-1; D remains unclear. The CDR3 covers 13 residues. CDR1 is WNHNN and CDR2 is SYGVQD in the germline V gene (reference sequence). V shed 6 bases and J shed 6 bases, with 14 bases lying between them. The CDR3 DNA follows: TGCGCCAGCAGCGACGGACCATCCGCTGAAGCTTTCTTT. Translation: CASSDGPSAEAFF.

The sample holds one count of this clone. The J gene is TRBJ2-7, the V gene TRBV7-2; no clear D gene. The CDR3 has 15 amino acids. In germline, CDR1 is SGHTA, CDR2 FQGNSA. V was pared by 2 bases and J by 2 bases, with 13 bases between. CDR3 sequence: CASSLTSRNPYEQYF. In nucleotides, the CDR3 is TGTGCCAGCAGCTTAACGAGTAGGAACCCCTACGAGCAGTACTTC. The entire variable domain, with the rest obtained from reference TRBV7-2 and TRBJ2-7, is as follows: GAGVSQSPSNKVTEKGKDVELRCDPISGHTALYWYRQSLGQGLEFLIYFQGNSAPDKSGLPSDRFSAERTGGSVSTLTIQRTQQEDSAVYLCASSLTSRNPYEQYFGPGTRLTVT.

The rearrangement links TRBV5-1 to TRBJ2-2; no clear D gene. The germline gives CDR1 SGHRS, CDR2 YFSETQ. This CDR3 has 15 amino acids. V lost 1 base and J lost 3, with 10 bases in between. The CDR3 DNA follows: TGCGCCAGCAGCTTGCGTGGGCGCGACACCGGGGAGCTGTTTTTT. It encodes CASSLRGRDTGELFF.

The chain joins TRBV11-3 to TRBJ1-1, with a tentative D call TRBD1 (5 bases). The CDR3 is 13 amino acids. The germline V gene encodes CDR1 SGHNT and CDR2 YENEEA. V dropped 5 bases and J dropped 5 bases, with 12 bases sitting between them. The CDR3, as DNA: TGTGCCAGCAGCCAAGTGGGGACGACTGAAGCTTTCTTT. Translated, it gives CASSQVGTTEAFF.

The chain has TRBV5-1 and TRBJ1-2, with D unresolved. The CDR3 runs to 15 residues. CDR1 is SGHRS, CDR2 YFSETQ, per germline. The V end lost 0 bases, the J end lost 2 bases, and 11 bases lay between the germline ends. This chain's CDR3 is CASSLGLDLNYGYTF. The CDR3 bases are TGCGCCAGCAGCTTGGGGCTCGACCTGAACTATGGCTACACCTTC. Full variable domain (rest looked up from reference TRBV5-1 and TRBJ1-2): KAGVTQTPRYLIKTRGQQVTLSCSPISGHRSVSWYQQTPGQGLQFLFEYFSETQRNKGNFPGRFSGRQFSNSRSEMNVSTLELGDSALYLCASSLGLDLNYGYTFGSGTRLTVV.

This rearrangement joins TRBV5-6 to TRBJ1-4, with 12 bases lining up with TRBD1. After removal of 4 bases from V and 11 bases from J, the junction contained 3 bases not matched to a gene. This CDR3 comprises 13 residues. Germline V gene data show CDR1 as SGHDT and CDR2 as YYEEEE. In DNA, the CDR3 is TGTGCCAGCAGCCCCGGGACAGGGGGCAAACTGTTTTTT. It codes for CASSPGTGGKLFF. The variable domain in full, with the rest retrieved from reference TRBV5-6 and TRBJ1-4, is DAGVTQSPTHLIKTRGQQVTLRCSPKSGHDTVSWYQQALGQGPQFIFQYYEEEERQRGNFPDRFSGHQFPNYSSELNVNALLLGDSALYLCASSPGTGGKLFFGSGTQLSVL.

This sequence joins TRBV7-9 and TRBJ2-7; TRBD1 matches at 8 bases. Germline V gene lookup returns CDR1 SEHNR and CDR2 FQNEAQ (reference sequence). V lost 2 bases to trimming and J lost 6 bases; unmatched junction nucleotides: 9. The CDR3 consists of 15 residues. CDR3 sequence reads: CASSLPDRGAPEQYF. The CDR3 region has the DNA TGTGCCAGCAGCTTACCCGACAGGGGTGCTCCCGAGCAGTACTTC.